This T cell receptor beta chain was recorded in a study of blood T cell repertoires in COVID-19. Study summary: T cells, B-cell-depleted T cells, or PBMCs provided the cDNA or gDNA that served as material.

This CDR3 comprises 14 residues. V lost 3 bases and J 0 bases, leaving 3 bases between the germline ends. The V gene's germline CDR1 is LNHDA and CDR2 SQIVND (reference sequence). Original analysis: Estimation of nucleated cell counts was performed using reference gene primer amplification. Assay: immunoSEQ multiplex PCR; the TCRdb copy retains only in-frame clones and omits some. That table gives V, J and clone size, and the DNA gave D and trimming. The sample includes approximately 110,000 clones, roughly nine tenths of them seen just once. The sequence derives from a woman aged 80 or over with acute or convalescent COVID-19. Input material: peripheral blood. The gene calls are TRBV19 and TRBJ1-6, with D unresolved. The CDR3 sequence: CASSINSYNSPLHF. The CDR3 region has the DNA TGTGCCAGTAGTATCAACTCCTATAATTCACCCCTCCACTTT.